Listed here are 19 T cell receptor beta chains from one sample, sequenced in a study of spatial heterogeneity in lung cancer. Time point denoted: sample taken at primary tumor resection. Unsorted tumor, nontumor lung tissue or cryopreserved PBMC supplied the whole RNA. TCRdb redid the calling of the 5' RACE reads with MiXCR, one entry per CDR3 protein. This sample has roughly 2,000 distinct CDR3 sequences, with roughly 17% found just once. Material: PBMCs, obtained at surgery. The receptor set was obtained from a male donor with early-stage non-small cell lung cancer.

By its share, this clonotype is medium-sized. The genes are TRBV29-1 and TRBJ2-2; a possible D gene is TRBD2 (6 bases). There are 14 residues in the CDR3. V lost 6 bases to trimming and J lost 0 bases, with 11 bases between them. CDR1 SQVTM and CDR2 ANQGSEA come from the germline V gene. The CDR3, as DNA: TGCAGCGTCCGACGGGGGACGAACACCGGGGAGCTGTTTTTT. Translation: CSVRRGTNTGELFF.

This clonotype was picked up many times. The V and J genes are TRBV5-1 and TRBJ1-4; 8 bases match TRBD1. Looked up from germline, CDR1 is SGHRS and CDR2 is YFSETQ. Germline trimming cut 0 bases from V and 7 bases from J; bases unmatched to any gene: 8. This CDR3 comprises 16 residues. This chain's CDR3 is CASSLGATGDGEKLFF. For the CDR3, the DNA is TGCGCCAGCAGCTTGGGGGCGACAGGGGACGGTGAAAAACTGTTTTTT. The variable domain in full, with the rest retrieved from reference TRBV5-1 and TRBJ1-4, is KAGVTQTPRYLIKTRGQQVTLSCSPISGHRSVSWYQQTPGQGLQFLFEYFSETQRNKGNFPGRFSGRQFSNSRSEMNVSTLELGDSALYLCASSLGATGDGEKLFFGSGTQLSVL.

This clonotype is medium-sized within its sample. V and J are TRBV28 and TRBJ2-1, with 7 positions matching TRBD1. In germline, CDR1 is MDHEN, CDR2 SYDVKM. This CDR3 spans 16 amino acids. V gave up 5 bases and J gave up 1 base; unmatched junction bases: 8. CDR3 residues: CASSRGQFKSYNEQFF. CDR3 in DNA: TGTGCCAGCAGTAGGGGACAGTTCAAGTCCTACAATGAGCAGTTCTTC.

This clonotype has at least ten counts. This chain joins TRBV5-1 and TRBJ2-7; unclear D gene. Germline loops: CDR1 SGHRS, CDR2 YFSETQ. The CDR3 covers 15 residues. Trimming took off 5 bases at V and 2 bases at J, with 17 bases between the two ends. The CDR3 coding sequence is TGCGCCAGCAGTCCCCAAAGGGCAGGCACCTACGAGCAGTACTTC. As protein: CASSPQRAGTYEQYF. Filled out from reference TRBV5-1 and TRBJ2-7, the complete variable domain reads KAGVTQTPRYLIKTRGQQVTLSCSPISGHRSVSWYQQTPGQGLQFLFEYFSETQRNKGNFPGRFSGRQFSNSRSEMNVSTLELGDSALYLCASSPQRAGTYEQYFGPGTRLTVT.

This clonotype counts as medium-sized. The chain is built from TRBV23-1 and TRBJ1-5; tentatively, D is TRBD1 (5 bases). TRBV23-1 counts as an open reading frame of uncertain function. The V end was cut by 3 bases, the J end by 5 bases, with 29 bases between. The CDR3 length is 20 residues. CDR3 nucleotides: TGCGCCAGCAGTCATTACCGAACCCGGGACCCTGAGCAGAGGGATCAGCCCCAGCATTTT. Amino acids: CASSHYRTRDPEQRDQPQHF.

In its sample, this clonotype was seen a few times. CDR3 region: CASSQEVAEDTQYF. The DNA for the CDR3 is TGTGCCAGCAGCCAGGAGGTAGCGGAGGATACGCAGTATTTT. This chain connects TRBV7-9 to TRBJ2-3, with a tentative D call TRBD2 (6 bases). V lost 5 bases and J lost 6, with 15 bases in between. The CDR3 length is 14 residues. Germline CDR1 and CDR2: SEHNR and FQNEAQ (reference sequence).

At least ten counts were recorded for this clonotype. The rearrangement uses TRBV7-3 and TRBJ1-2; D possibly corresponds to TRBD1 (5 bases). The V gene's germline CDR1 is SGHTA and CDR2 FQGTGA. CDR3 length: 17 residues. Trimming left V 0 bases short and J 4 bases short, with 18 bases between. The CDR3 DNA follows: TGTGCCAGCAGCTTAACTGGTGGCCAGGGAAGACTCTATGGCTACACCTTC. Protein: CASSLTGGQGRLYGYTF.

This clonotype has a count of ten or more. The chain joins TRBV18 to TRBJ1-4; D is uncertain. CDR1 is KGHSH, CDR2 LQKENI, per germline. The CDR3 sequence is 12 residues long. V dropped 3 bases and J dropped 5 bases, with 4 bases sitting between them. CDR3 region: CASSPQNEKLFF. In nucleotides, the CDR3 is TGTGCCAGCTCACCCCAGAATGAAAAACTGTTTTTT.

This sequence joins TRBV20-1 and TRBJ2-7; D uncertain. Per the germline V gene, CDR1 is DFQATT and CDR2 is SNEGSKA (reference sequence). This CDR3 spans 13 amino acids. CDR3 DNA: TGCAGCGTTGTCGGTGGGCCTACTGACGAGCAGTACTTC. Translating it yields CSVVGGPTDEQYF.

The V and J genes are TRBV28 and TRBJ2-1; 10 bases align to TRBD2. With 8 bases clipped from V and 0 bases from J, the junction kept 7 bases outside the gene matches. The CDR3 is 16 amino acids. The germline V gene has CDR1 MDHEN and CDR2 SYDVKM. CDR3 protein: CASQREGPISYNEQFF. The CDR3 nucleotides are TGTGCCAGCCAGCGGGAGGGTCCGATCTCCTACAATGAGCAGTTCTTC.

This clonotype rates as medium-sized. This chain uses TRBV15 with TRBJ2-2; 11 bases match TRBD2. V lost 3 bases, J lost 4 bases, and 7 bases stayed unmatched. CDR1 and CDR2 from the germline V gene are LNHNV and YYDKDF (reference sequence). The length of the CDR3 is 17 residues. CDR3 nucleotides: TGTGCCACCAGCAGCCCGGGACTAGCGGAGTCCACCGGGGAGCTGTTTTTT. This codes for CATSSPGLAESTGELFF.

This clonotype occurred many times. V gene TRBV11-2 combines with J gene TRBJ1-2; D unresolved. With 5 bases removed from V and 8 bases from J, the gap between germline ends came to 9 bases. The CDR3 consists of 11 residues. Germline V lookup: CDR1 SGHAT, CDR2 FQNNGV. CDR3 sequence reads: CASSRLSGYTF. The CDR3 nucleotides are TGTGCCAGCAGCCGGCTTTCGGGCTACACCTTC.

CDR3 residues: CASRAGTQYF. The DNA for the CDR3 is TGTGCCAGCAGGGCCGGTACGCAGTATTTT. V usage is TRBV2 and J usage is TRBJ2-3; D remains ambiguous. Germline V lookup: CDR1 SNHLY, CDR2 FYNNEI. The V gene lost 6 bases and the J gene lost 8 bases, with 6 bases spanning the gap. This CDR3 has 10 residues.

The chain is built from TRBV5-1 and TRBJ2-1; the D gene is possibly TRBD2 (5 bases). The CDR3 spans 14 residues. Per germline, CDR1 SGHRS and CDR2 YFSETQ. Trimming stripped 7 bases from V and 2 bases from J, with 13 bases between. This chain's CDR3 is CASEEDPPYNEQFF. The CDR3 region has the DNA TGCGCCAGCGAGGAGGACCCCCCCTACAATGAGCAGTTCTTC. The whole variable domain, filled in from reference TRBV5-1 and TRBJ2-1, reads KAGVTQTPRYLIKTRGQQVTLSCSPISGHRSVSWYQQTPGQGLQFLFEYFSETQRNKGNFPGRFSGRQFSNSRSEMNVSTLELGDSALYLCASEEDPPYNEQFFGPGTRLTVL.

The table lists this clonotype with many counts. The V and J genes are TRBV18 and TRBJ1-1; D is unclear. Germline loops: CDR1 KGHSH, CDR2 LQKENI. The CDR3 consists of 15 residues. Trimming pared 1 base from V and 5 bases from J, leaving 14 bases between. CDR3 residues: CASSPREGQGTEAFF. As DNA, the CDR3 is TGTGCCAGCTCACCACGGGAAGGGCAAGGGACTGAAGCTTTCTTT. The complete variable domain, with remaining parts taken from reference TRBV18 and TRBJ1-1, reads NAGVMQNPRHLVRRRGQEARLRCSPMKGHSHVYWYRQLPEEGLKFMVYLQKENIIDESGMPKERFSAEFPKEGPSILRIQQVVRGDSAAYFCASSPREGQGTEAFFGQGTRLTVV.

This clonotype was counted between two and nine times. The V call is TRBV15, the J call TRBJ2-3; 7 positions match TRBD1. This CDR3 contains 16 residues. V lost 1 base to trimming and J lost 1 base; unmatched junction nucleotides: 5. Germline V gives CDR1 LNHNV, CDR2 YYDKDF (reference sequence). CDR3 DNA sequence: TGTGCCACCAGCAGAGCATCCGGGACAGGCACAGATACGCAGTATTTT. It is translated as CATSRASGTGTDTQYF.

This clonotype was detected ten times or more. The chain links TRBV12-3 or TRBV12-4 to TRBJ2-3, with 7 bases fitting TRBD1. V lost 1 base and J lost 9; bases outside the gene matches: 10. The CDR3 has 15 residues. The CDR3 nucleotides read TGTGCCAGCAGTTTAGGAGACAGGGCCCCCCGGACGCAGTATTTT. Translation gives CASSLGDRAPRTQYF.

The chain carries TRBV5-4 and TRBJ2-2; the D gene could be TRBD1 or TRBD2 (5 bases each). Germline CDR1 is SGHNT and CDR2 is YYREEE (reference sequence). The V end was cut by 0 bases, the J end by 3 bases, with 9 bases between. This CDR3 has 15 residues. The CDR3 DNA reads as TGTGCCAGCAGCTTGGTTCGGGACCACACCGGGGAGCTGTTTTTT. Its translation is CASSLVRDHTGELFF.

This clonotype is medium-sized by share. The chain joins TRBV13 to TRBJ2-1; D not resolved. This CDR3 has 13 residues. Germline CDR1 reads PRHDT; CDR2 reads FYEKMQ (reference sequence). The V end lost 1 base, the J end lost 3 bases, and 4 bases lay between the germline ends. CDR3 nucleotide sequence: TGTGCCAGCAGCTTAGCCAGCTACAATGAGCAGTTCTTC. It is translated as CASSLASYNEQFF.